This paragraph reports one T cell receptor (beta chain). Its target is not known. The sample belongs to a study of shared clonotypes between healthy human individuals. Study results and limitations: A reduction in generation probabilities was seen for non-shared clonotypes relative to those shared by all four donors.

This CDR3 is 17 amino acids long. Germline V lookup: CDR1 LNHDA, CDR2 SQIVND (reference sequence). The V end lost 2 bases, the J end lost 3 bases, and 17 bases lay between the germline ends. Replicate PCRs from sorted subsets contained around 200 ng DNA, which is 29,000 or so T cell genomes. TCRdb's table, derived via immunoSEQ multiplex PCR, lists solely in-frame clones and lacks some. The data contain more than 2,000,000 clones, approximately 94% of them singletons. Input material: naive CD4+ T cells sorted from blood. Subset meaning: CD45RA+ positively selected. This sequence joins TRBV19 and TRBJ1-5, with D hard to call. The clonotype was recovered from a man younger than 35 in good health. The CDR3 DNA reads as TGTGCCAGTAGTATATCCCCTCTCCGAGGGCTCAATCAGCCCCAGCATTTT. Protein sequence: CASSISPLRGLNQPQHF.